The present T cell receptor beta chain was sequenced within a study of vaccination and CD4 T cells after COVID-19. In the study overall: Overlapping spike peptides from SARS-CoV-2, HCoV-NL63, HCoV-OC43 and HCoV-229E served to stimulate the cells.

This CDR3 is 18 amino acids long. Germline values: CDR1 DFQATT, CDR2 SNEGSKA (reference sequence). V shed 3 bases, J shed 3 bases, and the junction held 11 bases outside the gene matches. The treatment was: roughly ten-day PBMC culture with coronavirus spike peptide pools or control peptides (ViraFEST assay). Comment on this clonotype: Its specificity is not known.

The assay that was used to sequence DNA from cultured CD4+ T cells was the Oncomine TCR Beta short-read assay. TCRdb reprocessed the PCR reads with MiXCR, giving one entry per CDR3 protein. The sample shows approximately 26,000 distinct CDR3 sequences, around 65% of them seen only once. The TCR comes from a human donor who had recovered from COVID-19. The J gene is TRBJ2-3, the V gene TRBV20-1, with TRBD2 matching over 14 bases. Sample: CD4+ T cells from blood, cultured in vitro. The CDR3 sequence: CSARGIGLAGGTTDTQYF. For the CDR3, the DNA is TGCAGTGCTAGGGGGATAGGACTAGCGGGGGGCACGACAGATACGCAGTATTTT.